Described below is a single T cell receptor (beta chain) sequence and its context. The data are from a study of OX40 agonist ivuxolimab in advanced cancers. The wider study: Ivuxolimab is a fully human IgG2 antibody that activates OX40 (CD134).

Germline CDR1 is MGHRA and CDR2 is YSYEKL. Trimming removed 8 bases at V and 0 bases at J, with 10 bases between. There are 13 residues in the CDR3. The protocol was immunoSEQ multiplex PCR, while the TCRdb copy is restricted to in-frame clones and leaves out a portion. The sample shows tens of thousands of clones, 86% of them seen only once. This TCR came from an adult with an advanced solid tumor such as melanoma, head and neck, liver or kidney cancer. Sequencing used CD4+ or CD8+ T cells sorted from blood, obtained in a trial of the OX40 agonist ivuxolimab. J is TRBJ1-1 and V is TRBV4-1; D gene unclear. Written as DNA, the CDR3 is TGCGCCAGCCGGCGATTAATGAACACTGAAGCTTTCTTT. Amino acids: CASRRLMNTEAFF.